Each of the 5 T cell receptor beta chains below was sequenced from the same sample in a study of vaccination and CD4 T cells after COVID-19. From the PCR reads, TCRdb called clonotypes with MiXCR, one entry per CDR3 protein. Counted here are about 15,000 distinct CDR3 sequences, 66% occurring once; the ten biggest clones make up roughly 1.1%. The sample was CD4+ T cells from blood, taken after SARS-CoV-2 vaccination. The source is a human donor who had recovered from COVID-19.

The chain links TRBV4-1 to TRBJ1-5; 7 nucleotides align to TRBD1. The V gene end was trimmed by 0 bases and the J gene end by 0 bases; junction bases not matched to a gene: 5. CDR1 and CDR2 (germline): MGHRA, YSYEKL. CDR3 length equals 17 residues. The CDR3 nucleotides read TGCGCCAGCAGCCAAGAAGGGACAGCACTTAGCAATCAGCCCCAGCATTTT. It specifies CASSQEGTALSNQPQHF.

This clonotype was seen a few times. V usage is TRBV28 and J usage is TRBJ2-5; TRBD2 might be the D (5 bases). V lost 5 bases, J lost 5 bases, and 24 bases lay in between. The CDR3 has 17 amino acids. CDR1 is MDHEN and CDR2 is SYDVKM in the germline V gene. The CDR3 DNA reads as TGTGCCAGCAGTGAACTTTCGGCCAGCCTAAGAGGGGAGACCCAGTACTTC. This codes for CASSELSASLRGETQYF.

The J gene is TRBJ2-5, the V gene TRBV27; 11 bases are shared with TRBD2. This CDR3 spans 16 amino acids. With 6 bases clipped from V and 2 bases from J, the junction kept 8 bases outside the gene matches. Germline V gene data show CDR1 as MNHEY and CDR2 as SMNVEV (reference sequence). In nucleotides, the CDR3 is TGTGCCAGCAGCCTTGGGACTAGCGGAGTTCAAGAGACCCAGTACTTC. Amino acid sequence: CASSLGTSGVQETQYF.

The CDR3 here is CSARDARGDTQYF. CDR3 DNA: TGCAGTGCTAGAGATGCGCGGGGAGATACGCAGTATTTT. The rearrangement uses TRBV20-1 and TRBJ2-3, with D tentatively TRBD2 (6 bases). The ends were cut back, 0 bases at V and 5 bases at J, with 9 bases in the middle. Germline CDR1 DFQATT, CDR2 SNEGSKA (reference sequence). The CDR3 contains 13 residues.

This clonotype was seen a handful of times. J is TRBJ1-1 and V is TRBV28; 8 bases align to TRBD1. The ends lost 3 bases at V and 3 bases at J; junction bases unmatched: 9. Germline lookup yields CDR1 MDHEN and CDR2 SYDVKM. This CDR3 contains 16 residues. In nucleotides, the CDR3 is TGTGCCAGCAGTTTTCTCTCAGGGGGCGCTTACACTGAAGCTTTCTTT. As protein: CASSFLSGGAYTEAFF.